The entry below gives a single T cell receptor beta chain sequence along with its context. Its matching antigen is unknown. The sample comes from a study of cytomegalovirus exposure and HLA in healthy donors. Study details: An earlier analysis identified 120 million or so unique TCR beta sequences in approximately 170 million T cells.

Donors were ostensibly healthy at sampling, although undocumented immune exposures were probable. Study observations and caveats: A cluster of highly shared sequence variants was likely a sequencing artifact. In an earlier analysis, in several hundred donors, most V segments appeared productive either ~90% or ~30% of the time.

PCR used 60 Vbeta primers and 13 Jbeta primers. Assay: immunoSEQ multiplex PCR; the TCRdb copy retains only in-frame clones and omits some. The top ten clones hold over 2% of a sample with about 150,000 clones, over 60% of them seen once. Per germline, CDR1 GTSNPN and CDR2 SVGIG (reference sequence). Deletions cut 2 bases from V and 0 bases from J, with 11 bases between. The CDR3 has 15 residues. What was sequenced was PBMCs. J is TRBJ1-5 and V is TRBV30; weak D call: TRBD1 (5 bases). The receptor was derived from a man aged 30-40 years in good health and CMV-seronegative. The DNA of the CDR3 is TGTGCCTGGAGTCGTAAGGGGCCTAGCAATCAGCCCCAGCATTTT. Translating it yields CAWSRKGPSNQPQHF.